The 22 T cell receptor beta chains given below trace back to one sample, sequenced in a study of T-cell memory formation after mild COVID-19. TCRdb independently ran MiXCR on the 5' RACE reads; one entry per CDR3 protein. The repertoire consists of roughly 110,000 distinct CDR3 sequences, with about a sixth occurring once and the leading ten covering around 28%. Sequenced sample: PBMCs or a T cell subset sorted from them (not recorded which). These receptors all come from an adult woman who had mild COVID-19 (a few samples of this study predate the infection). Cell type and time point are not known.

The chain joins TRBV29-1 to TRBJ2-1; 8 nucleotides agree with TRBD1. Trimming cost V 2 bases and J 6 bases; bases outside gene matches: 9. The CDR3 has 15 amino acids. Germline-derived CDR1 and CDR2 are SQVTM and ANQGSEA. In nucleotides, the CDR3 is TGCAGCGTTGAACCTCGGACAGGGAAAAGCAATGAGCAGTTCTTC. Its translation: CSVEPRTGKSNEQFF.

The V gene is TRBV7-6, the J gene TRBJ2-7; either TRBD1 or TRBD2 may supply D (5 bases each). The CDR3 runs 14 residues. Trimming pared 0 bases from V and 11 bases from J, leaving 17 bases between. Germline CDR1 and CDR2: SGHVS and FNYEAQ. The CDR3 DNA follows: TGTGCCAGCAGCTTAGCTTCCGGGACGAGTGAGGAGTACTTC. Its protein product is CASSLASGTSEEYF.

V usage is TRBV7-6 and J usage is TRBJ2-7; 8 bases align to TRBD2. Germline assignment: CDR1 SGHVS and CDR2 FNYEAQ. The CDR3 runs to 16 residues. Trimming cost V 0 bases and J 0 bases; bases outside gene matches: 4. CDR3 sequence reads: CASSLAFSGASYEQYF. DNA for the CDR3: TGTGCCAGCAGCTTAGCGTTTAGCGGGGCCTCCTACGAGCAGTACTTC.

This clonotype was observed a few times. J is TRBJ1-4 and V is TRBV11-1; no clear D. The germline CDR1 and CDR2 sequences are SGHAT and FQDESV (reference sequence). The CDR3 has 13 residues. Between the trimmed V and J ends, which lost 5 bases and 8 bases, there was a span of 12 bases. The CDR3 loop reads CASSQLRSEKLFF. The CDR3 DNA reads TGTGCCAGCAGCCAACTGCGGAGCGAAAAACTGTTTTTT.

In its sample, this clonotype was seen a few times. The rearrangement joins TRBV6-2 or TRBV6-3 to TRBJ2-1; 14 nucleotides line up with TRBD2. The CDR3 contains 16 residues. CDR1 is MNHEY, CDR2 SVGEGT, per germline. The J segment lost 6 bases and the V segment lost 6 bases, leaving 7 bases of the junction unmatched. The CDR3 spells CASSPLGLAGGNEQFF. The CDR3 DNA sequence: TGTGCCAGCAGCCCACTCGGACTAGCGGGAGGCAATGAGCAGTTCTTC.

This clonotype was recorded a few times. The rearrangement links TRBV5-1 to TRBJ2-3; TRBD1 aligns across 7 bases. The length of the CDR3 is 16 residues. J was trimmed by 4 bases and V by 7 bases; bases with no gene match: 15. CDR1 and CDR2 (germline): SGHRS, YFSETQ. The CDR3 sequence: CASEPGQDEKPDTQYF. CDR3 bases: TGCGCCAGCGAACCCGGACAGGACGAAAAGCCAGATACGCAGTATTTT. The variable domain in full, completed from reference TRBV5-1 and TRBJ2-3, reads KAGVTQTPRYLIKTRGQQVTLSCSPISGHRSVSWYQQTPGQGLQFLFEYFSETQRNKGNFPGRFSGRQFSNSRSEMNVSTLELGDSALYLCASEPGQDEKPDTQYFGPGTRLTVL.

This clonotype was recorded at least ten times. The V call is TRBV5-1, the J call TRBJ2-7; a possible D gene is TRBD2 (5 bases). The V gene lost 4 bases and the J gene lost 2 bases, with 10 bases spanning the gap. The CDR3 contains 13 residues. Germline CDR1 reads SGHRS; CDR2 reads YFSETQ. The CDR3 DNA is TGCGCCAGCAGCCAGGACTCCACCTACGAGCAGTACTTC. This translates into CASSQDSTYEQYF. The whole variable domain, remainder taken from reference TRBV5-1 and TRBJ2-7, is KAGVTQTPRYLIKTRGQQVTLSCSPISGHRSVSWYQQTPGQGLQFLFEYFSETQRNKGNFPGRFSGRQFSNSRSEMNVSTLELGDSALYLCASSQDSTYEQYFGPGTRLTVT.

The chain combines TRBV12-3 or TRBV12-4 with TRBJ2-1; 7 positions agree with TRBD1. V was clipped by 1 base and J by 4 bases; unmatched bases: 4. The CDR3 runs 15 residues. The CDR3 region is CASSLVGQVYNEQFF. Here the CDR3 DNA reads TGTGCCAGCAGTTTAGTAGGACAGGTTTACAATGAGCAGTTCTTC.

This clonotype was seen more than once but under ten times. The chain employs TRBV9 and TRBJ2-7; 7 bases fit TRBD2. This CDR3 contains 15 residues. CDR1 and CDR2 from the germline V gene are SGDLS and YYNGEE. J lost 4 bases, V lost 2 bases, and 9 bases had no gene match. CDR3 sequence: CASSVRAGEVYEQYF. Here the CDR3 DNA reads TGTGCCAGCAGCGTCAGGGCGGGAGAGGTTTACGAGCAGTACTTC.

V usage is TRBV6-5 and J usage is TRBJ2-3, with D unresolved. V lost 5 bases and J lost 6, with 6 bases in between. This CDR3 has 11 residues. Germline CDR1 reads MNHEY; CDR2 reads SVGAGI. The CDR3 nucleotides are TGTGCCAGCAGTGACTGGGATACGCAGTATTTT. Translated, it gives CASSDWDTQYF.

V usage is TRBV29-1 and J usage is TRBJ2-1, with TRBD2 identical over 13 bases. The germline CDR1 and CDR2 sequences are SQVTM and ANQGSEA. The CDR3 has 18 residues. The trim removed 6 bases at V and 0 bases at J, leaving 11 bases unmatched. CDR3 in DNA: TGCAGCGTCGTAGGACTAGCGGGGGAACCAAGCTCCTACAATGAGCAGTTCTTC. Translation gives CSVVGLAGEPSSYNEQFF.

This clonotype was seen at least ten times. The genes are TRBV7-3 and TRBJ2-3, with 10 bases that match TRBD2. There are 15 residues in the CDR3. The J segment lost 3 bases and the V segment lost 2 bases, leaving 2 bases of the junction unmatched. The germline CDR1 and CDR2 sequences are SGHTA and FQGTGA. The CDR3 region has the DNA TGTGCCAGCAGCTTAGAACTAGCGGGAACAGATACGCAGTATTTT. Protein product: CASSLELAGTDTQYF.

This chain joins TRBV7-9 and TRBJ1-2; D call uncertain. Per germline, CDR1 SEHNR and CDR2 FQNEAQ (reference sequence). V shed 5 bases and J shed 2 bases, with 6 bases lying between them. This CDR3 has 12 residues. The CDR3 nucleotides read TGTGCCAGCAGCCCCCCAAACTATGGCTACACCTTC. Residues: CASSPPNYGYTF.

The chain couples TRBV7-3 to TRBJ2-7; D may be TRBD1 (6 bases). V was clipped by 3 bases and J by 4 bases, with 10 bases between them. This CDR3 has 13 residues. Germline lookup yields CDR1 SGHTA and CDR2 FQGTGA. This CDR3 is CASSLGATYEQYF. The CDR3 DNA reads as TGTGCCAGCAGCTTGGGGGCTACTTACGAGCAGTACTTC.

The sample holds a few counts of this clonotype. The chain recombines TRBV12-3 or TRBV12-4 with TRBJ1-6; 10 bases agree with TRBD1. V trimming: 7 bases; J trimming: 16 bases; junction bases outside the gene matches: 10. There are 13 residues in the CDR3. CDR3 residues: CASTVGQGGILHF. The CDR3 coding sequence is TGTGCCAGCACCGTCGGACAGGGGGGAATACTCCACTTT.

This clonotype has a single count. The V and J genes are TRBV7-8 and TRBJ2-1, with 10 bases matching TRBD1. CDR1 is SGHVS and CDR2 is FQNEAQ in the germline V gene. Unmatched junction bases numbered 6, after V lost 5 bases and J lost 8 bases. The CDR3 is 14 residues long. The CDR3 protein is CASSRRDRGYEQFF. The CDR3 DNA follows: TGTGCCAGCAGCCGCCGGGACAGGGGTTATGAGCAGTTCTTC.

This clonotype has more than one count but fewer than ten. The gene calls are TRBV13 and TRBJ2-7; unclear D gene. Germline-derived CDR1 and CDR2 are PRHDT and FYEKMQ (reference sequence). V was clipped by 1 base and J by 2 bases, with 12 bases between them. CDR3 length: 15 amino acids. CDR3 loop: CASSLDVGSTYEQYF. The CDR3 region has the DNA TGTGCCAGCAGCTTAGATGTTGGGTCCACCTACGAGCAGTACTTC.

This clonotype was recorded a few times. The V and J genes are TRBV15 and TRBJ1-5, with D uncertain. V dropped 3 bases and J dropped 2 bases, with 14 bases sitting between them. The CDR3 runs to 16 residues. Germline V gene data show CDR1 as LNHNV and CDR2 as YYDKDF (reference sequence). Here the CDR3 reads CATSRAGPIGNQPQHF. The CDR3 DNA sequence: TGTGCCACCAGCAGGGCCGGGCCAATCGGCAATCAGCCCCAGCATTTT.

This chain connects TRBV27 to TRBJ1-2; 8 nucleotides agree with TRBD1. Unmatched junction bases numbered 10, after V lost 3 bases and J lost 7 bases. The CDR3 spans 15 residues. Germline CDR1 MNHEY, CDR2 SMNVEV (reference sequence). The CDR3 loop reads CASSLGQGAISGYTF. The CDR3 DNA is TGTGCCAGCAGTTTGGGGCAGGGGGCTATAAGTGGCTACACCTTC.

Only a few counts were recorded for this clonotype. The genes are TRBV29-1 and TRBJ2-7, with D possibly TRBD2 on 5 matching bases. V was shortened by 4 bases and J by 2 bases, with 12 bases between the two germline ends. The CDR3 runs 13 residues. Germline assignment: CDR1 SQVTM and CDR2 ANQGSEA. Here the CDR3 DNA reads TGCAGCGTTGTAGGAGCGGTAACCTACGAGCAGTACTTC. It is translated as CSVVGAVTYEQYF.

V is TRBV11-2 and J is TRBJ1-1; no reliable D call. Germline V gene sequence: CDR1 SGHAT, CDR2 FQNNGV. V lost 0 bases and J 1 base, leaving 6 bases between the germline ends. This CDR3 is 14 amino acids long. The CDR3 here is CASSLEPANTEAFF. The CDR3 nucleotides read TGTGCCAGCAGCTTAGAACCCGCGAACACTGAAGCTTTCTTT.

V is TRBV4-1 and J is TRBJ2-7; TRBD1 matches 11 bases. Per the germline V gene, CDR1 is MGHRA and CDR2 is YSYEKL. V lost 0 bases to trimming and J lost 2 bases; unmatched junction nucleotides: 0. The CDR3 spans 15 residues. CDR3 residues: CASSQEDRGPYEQYF. DNA of the CDR3: TGCGCCAGCAGCCAAGAGGACAGGGGGCCCTACGAGCAGTACTTC.